This T cell receptor (beta chain) originates from a study of cytomegalovirus exposure and HLA in healthy donors (dated by TCRdb to 2015 to 2018). General notes on the study: In an earlier analysis of 587 of the donors, under 300 Gb of sequence data and 120 million or so unique TCR beta sequences from about 180 million T cells were reported. Around 320 gigabases of sequencing data and approximately 85 million unique TCR sequences were included in an early release covering 550 to 800 HLA-typed donors. The genetic ancestry cluster associated with self-reported Caucasian donors included 81% of the approximately 410 genotyped donors. The study aimed to test whether signatures of past pathogen exposure could be identified by cataloging public T cell receptors. The T cell repertoires of several hundred subjects were profiled by immunosequencing and related to cytomegalovirus serostatus. Besides the first cohort of roughly 700 subjects, a separate validation cohort made up of 120 different subjects was used. High-throughput TCR immunosequencing, statistical association of individual TCRs with disease status, and machine learning were combined to predict cytomegalovirus infection status. To study patterns of TCR occurrence, a later analysis re-analyzed previously published TCR beta repertoires from around 670 donors and added high-resolution HLA genotyping. Rather than using new phenotypic data, the later analysis identified candidate immune exposures from TCR beta sequences and from how often those sequences occurred across donors. An earlier analysis of several hundred of the donors applied high-throughput TCR beta sequencing to assess whether each TCR beta V gene segment acted as functional or pseudogenic. Donor age, sex, ethnicity and CMV serostatus were compiled alongside the repertoire data. A later genetic analysis used genome-wide SNP genotypes for about three fifths of the 666 donors, treating that subset as a discovery cohort. Every discovery cohort repertoire had been produced on one sequencing platform. Both class I and class II loci were covered by HLA typing, at four-digit resolution. Typing coverage varied by locus: about 629-630 donors for A, B, C, DRB1 and DQB1; roughly 500 for DQA1; approximately 570 for DPA1; around 490 for DPB1. A handful of DR-DQ haplotypes were handled as single units for association and clustering because linkage in the cohort was strong. Among several hundred genotyped donors of the cohort, an average of around 250,000 unique TCR beta nucleotide sequences was sequenced per donor, of which about 18% were non-productive. Overall results and qualifications from the work: Because counts were too low, seventeen rarely observed V segments, including chromosome 9 orphons, were excluded from the earlier analysis of several hundred of the donors. Compared with the 666-donor mean, donors in an Asian-associated ancestry cluster had fewer N-insertions in productive TCRs, according to a later genetic analysis. In a later analysis, most CMV-associated TCR beta chains were found to appear HLA-restricted, with HLA associations seemingly driven largely by CMV exposure. Linkage disequilibrium might explain the correlated functional status among segregating V segments, but an unknown experimental factor could not be ruled out. For the cohort, immune exposure information was limited to CMV serostatus. The classifier was reported to diagnose cytomegalovirus status with high specificity and sensitivity in both the original cohort and the validation cohort. A later genetic analysis associated a missense DCLRE1C variant with V-gene and J-gene trimming of TCR beta chains, and an independent cohort replicated the association. In an earlier analysis of some 540 of the donors, most TCR beta V segments appeared in productive rearrangements about 87% or about 30% of the time, broadly matching IMGT annotations. In this cohort, only TCR beta chains were sequenced, and detectable features were limited by the absence of alpha or paired-chain data. Because HLA typing was unavailable for some donors at each locus, only the typed subset was used in association tests. The study gave a list of 150 to 200 TCR beta chains associated with cytomegalovirus. A further reported finding was that TCR beta sequences accurately predicted the HLA-A and HLA-B alleles for most subjects in the first cohort. Presence/absence analyses assumed roughly uniform sequencing depth across donors, an assumption that may not hold. According to a later analysis, parvovirus B19, influenza, CMV and Epstein-Barr virus appeared linked to several top co-occurrence clusters. When HLA alleles, especially DR and DQ, strongly co-occurred, attributing TCR associations to individual alleles was difficult. While some public TCRs were present in many individuals, most TCR sequences turned up only very rarely across donors. The authors suggested that the approach could potentially be extended to other disease states and immunological phenotypes. In a later analysis, HLA-associated TCR beta chains were found to be more clonally expanded and to have lower generation probabilities than equally common non-associated chains. According to a later analysis, TCR association rates differed among HLA loci, with DRB1 alleles showing the most associated TCRs and HLA-C alleles showing the fewest. Because the 87-base-pair reads could not distinguish some IMGT-functional V segments, including TRBV6-2 and TRBV6-3, those segments were excluded. A cluster of highly shared sequence variants was judged likely to be a technical artifact of the sequencing pipeline. A later analysis associated approximately 17,000 TCR beta sequences with specific HLA alleles at a false discovery rate of 0.05. Three of the identified cytomegalovirus-associated TCR beta chains were confirmed in vitro to be specific for cytomegalovirus antigens.

The cohort was made up of 666 healthy bone marrow donors. At the time of sampling, every cohort member was nominally healthy, though immune exposures that went unrecorded were likely present. The donor tested CMV seropositive and was one of the 289 seropositive cohort members. A peripheral blood sample was provided by each donor, and peripheral blood mononuclear cells were used for TCR beta sequencing. The Qiagen DNeasy Blood Extraction Kit was used to extract genomic DNA from the blood cell samples. The CDR3 spans 14 residues, from the cysteine through the phenylalanine. CDR3 DNA is the only sequence kept; it has 42 bases, read in frame from the first base. V loses 8 bases of germline sequence and J loses 0 bases, and the interval between the two ends is 11 bases. The germline V gene yields SNHLY for CDR1 and FYNNEI for CDR2. The library was produced with the immunoSEQ multiplex PCR assay. A mixture of 60 forward primers for TCR Vbeta segments and 13 reverse primers for TCR Jbeta segments was used in the multiplex PCR. A multiplex PCR assay on genomic DNA amplified the CDR3 region of rearranged TCR beta genes. The Illumina HiSeq System was used to sequence the amplified TCR beta libraries as 87-base-pair reads. Processing in the source paper ran as follows. A later analysis tallied 80 million to 95 million unique TCR beta chains across the 666 repertoires, and around 9.9 million of those chains were shared by two or more donors. A nearest-neighbor algorithm error-corrected the raw reads and collapsed the reads into unique sequences, merging closely related sequences to remove PCR and sequencing errors. Alignment of CDR3 sequences to IMGT reference sequences was used to assign V, D and J gene segments. For a sequence to be retained, a match of at least six nucleotides was required to both a V gene segment and a J gene segment. A rearrangement counted as productive if the CDR3 had no stop codons and remained in frame with V and J, and every other rearrangement counted as non-productive. Following IMGT convention, CDR3 was defined as the stretch from the second conserved V-encoded cysteine up to the conserved J-encoded phenylalanine. In an earlier analysis of just under 600 of the donors, sequences lacking an unambiguous match to a single V gene segment were excluded. In an earlier analysis of 587 of the donors, a V segment was called functional when productive rearrangements were above 56.7%, and segregating when the standard deviation between donors exceeded 5%. To diagnose cytomegalovirus status from the catalog of TCR beta chain sequences, a statistical classification framework was built. In a later analysis, TCR nucleotide sequences were compared against IMGT/GENE-DB human TR gene sequences so that V and J genes could be assigned. Using the TCRdist pipeline, a later analysis assigned CDR3 sequences along with most-parsimonious VDJ recombination scenarios. In a later analysis, each TCR beta chain was defined by its CDR3 amino acid sequence together with its V-gene family, and reads without a unique V-gene family were excluded. A later analysis removed roughly 590 highly shared, low-generation-probability nucleotide sequences to deal with suspected cross-contamination and a sequencing artifact. In a later analysis, a clonal expansion index for each public chain was calculated from normalized within-repertoire ranks of inferred template counts. A later analysis computed generation probabilities with a VDJ recombination model fitted to out-of-frame rearrangements, and checked the results against IGoR. Hypergeometric tests were used in a later analysis to score TCR-TCR, TCR-HLA and TCR-CMV co-occurrence, with a repertoire-size bias correction applied to the TCR pairs. A later analysis estimated false discovery rates by permuting HLA or CMV assignments 20 times. In a later analysis, co-occurring TCRs were grouped using DBSCAN, and TCRdist sequence similarity was added for clustering within HLA-allele-positive subsets. Repertoires with fewer than 30,000 or more than 120,000 public chains were left out of co-occurrence clustering, as were four to six repertoires with anomalous nucleotide sharing. Imported from immuneACCESS, the table was reduced by TCRdb to in-frame sequences with V and J called. These copies leave out some clones; in studies compared against another copy, an unresolved V gene accounts for under half, and the cause of the remainder is not known. The V and J calls and clone size were taken over from that table, and D and trimming were inferred from the DNA. The sample table lists about 120,000 clones, 83% of them with a count of one. The ten largest clonotypes hold about 3.7% of the sample.

A remark on this clone: Its antigen specificity is not known. The input lacks base qualities; no much larger clone sits a single base away.

The chain was built from TRBV2 and TRBJ2-1; the D gene is perhaps TRBD2, on 5 matching bases. This sequence originates from a woman aged 40 to 50 in good health and CMV-seropositive. The sequencing input was PBMCs. The CDR3 protein is CASHEGSSYNEQFF. The bases read TGTGCCAGCCATGAAGGGAGCTCCTACAATGAGCAGTTCTTC. The full variable domain, completed from the reference TRBV2 and TRBJ2-1 proteins outside the CDR3, reads EPEVTQTPSHQVTQMGQEVILRCVPISNHLYFYWYRQILGQKVEFLVSFYNNEISEKSEIFDDQFSVERPDGSNFTLKIRSTKLEDSAMYFCASHEGSSYNEQFFGPGTRLTVL.